Shown below are 26 T cell receptor beta chains from a single sample sequenced in a study of CD8 T cells in ankylosing spondylitis. TCRdb passed the 5' RACE reads through MiXCR, listing each CDR3 protein once. The sample yields 250,000 or so distinct CDR3 sequences, around 10% seen once. The specimen sequenced was blood, either unsorted or a sorted T cell fraction (not recorded which). All receptors derive from a male donor with ankylosing spondylitis or in good health (not recorded which).

This clonotype occurred many times. The chain is built from TRBV12-3 or TRBV12-4 and TRBJ1-2, with D possibly matching TRBD1 (6 bases). The CDR3 runs 16 residues. Trimming took off 5 bases at V and 5 bases at J, with 21 bases between the two ends. CDR3 sequence: CASSPYNRVVGYGYTF. Written as DNA, the CDR3 is TGTGCCAGCAGTCCCTATAACAGGGTGGTCGGATATGGCTACACCTTC.

In its sample, this clonotype was seen many times. The chain has TRBV20-1 and TRBJ2-1; TRBD2 matches 7 bases. V dropped 7 bases and J dropped 0; count of bases not matched to a gene: 6. The CDR3 is 14 amino acids. Per the germline V gene, CDR1 is DFQATT and CDR2 is SNEGSKA (reference sequence). The CDR3 nucleotides read TGCAGTGTTAAACGGACTAGCTCCTACAATGAGCAGTTCTTC. Protein sequence: CSVKRTSSYNEQFF.

This clonotype showed up many times. The gene calls are TRBV9 and TRBJ2-5; D is possibly TRBD1 (6 bases). CDR3 length equals 15 residues. V lost 1 base to trimming and J lost 2 bases, with 12 bases between them. The germline CDR1 and CDR2 sequences are SGDLS and YYNGEE. CDR3 protein: CASSVFGGLQETQYF. The CDR3 DNA reads as TGTGCCAGCAGCGTATTTGGGGGCCTACAAGAGACCCAGTACTTC. Full variable domain (outside the CDR3, taken from reference TRBV9 and TRBJ2-5): DSGVTQTPKHLITATGQRVTLRCSPRSGDLSVYWYQQSLDQGLQFLIQYYNGEERAKGNILERFSAQQFPDLHSELNLSSLELGDSALYFCASSVFGGLQETQYFGPGTRLLVL.

This clonotype was seen ten or more times. The chain links TRBV5-1 to TRBJ1-1; D may be TRBD1 (6 bases). Germline lookup yields CDR1 SGHRS and CDR2 YFSETQ. V was cut by 2 bases and J by 5 bases, with 16 bases left in between. CDR3 length equals 15 residues. The DNA for the CDR3 is TGCGCCAGCAGCTTTGGGGGGCCTTTGGAGACTGAAGCTTTCTTT. Its translation: CASSFGGPLETEAFF.

This clonotype was detected ten times or more. The V gene is TRBV20-1, the J gene TRBJ2-7, with TRBD1 identical over 9 bases. This CDR3 has 14 amino acids. The V and J ends lost 5 bases and 3 bases, in that order; junction bases with no gene match: 8. The germline V gene has CDR1 DFQATT and CDR2 SNEGSKA (reference sequence). The CDR3 DNA reads TGCAGTGCTCGGGACAGGGATGGGTTCTACGAGCAGTACTTC. This gives the protein CSARDRDGFYEQYF.

The chain links TRBV6-5 to TRBJ2-1; D is uncertain. The CDR3 has 13 residues. The V end lost 2 bases, the J end lost 3 bases, and 5 bases lay between the germline ends. Germline-derived CDR1 and CDR2 are MNHEY and SVGAGI. CDR3 bases: TGTGCCAGCAGTTACGGGAACTACAATGAGCAGTTCTTC. This codes for CASSYGNYNEQFF.

This clonotype appeared many times. The genes are TRBV5-1 and TRBJ2-7; D is unresolved. V gave up 0 bases and J gave up 5 bases, with 12 bases separating them. The CDR3 contains 14 residues. Germline V lookup: CDR1 SGHRS, CDR2 YFSETQ. This CDR3 reads CASSLGTLAHEQYF. The CDR3 nucleotides read TGCGCCAGCAGCTTGGGTACGCTCGCCCACGAGCAGTACTTC.

This clonotype was seen ten or more times. The CDR3 protein is CSAEAAGGKDTQYF. The DNA of the CDR3 is TGCAGTGCTGAGGCAGCGGGAGGGAAAGATACGCAGTATTTT. This chain uses TRBV20-1 with TRBJ2-3, with 10 bases aligning to TRBD2. Germline CDR1 and CDR2: DFQATT and SNEGSKA (reference sequence). V dropped 5 bases and J dropped 5; count of bases not matched to a gene: 7. The CDR3 is 14 amino acids.

This clonotype was recorded many times. The rearrangement joins TRBV5-1 to TRBJ1-1; TRBD1 agrees at 10 bases. Unmatched junction bases numbered 13, after V lost 6 bases and J lost 8 bases. Germline CDR1 and CDR2: SGHRS and YFSETQ. The CDR3 is 15 residues long. CDR3 sequence reads: CASTGGTGVLEEAFF. CDR3 DNA sequence: TGCGCCAGCACGGGAGGGACAGGGGTCTTGGAAGAAGCTTTCTTT.

The sample holds a few counts of this clonotype. The rearrangement uses TRBV19 and TRBJ2-2, with unresolved D. CDR1 LNHDA and CDR2 SQIVND come from the germline V gene (reference sequence). The ends were cut back, 1 base at V and 9 bases at J, with 15 bases in the middle. The CDR3 runs to 15 residues. The CDR3 region is CASSIGTLARRELFF. The CDR3 nucleotides read TGTGCCAGTAGTATAGGGACCCTGGCCCGAAGGGAGCTGTTTTTT.

This clonotype was observed many times. The chain has TRBV5-1 and TRBJ2-3, with D perhaps matching TRBD2 (6 bases). V lost 0 bases and J 1 base, leaving 9 bases between the germline ends. CDR3 length: 15 amino acids. CDR1 and CDR2 (germline): SGHRS, YFSETQ. CDR3 bases: TGCGCCAGCAGCTTGGTTCAGCGGGGCACAGATACGCAGTATTTT. This codes for CASSLVQRGTDTQYF.

This clonotype was observed a handful of times. The V gene is TRBV12-3 or TRBV12-4, the J gene TRBJ1-4; D might be TRBD1 (6 bases). The CDR3 is 14 amino acids. The ends were cut back, 5 bases at V and 8 bases at J, with 15 bases in the middle. The CDR3 loop reads CASSEGGGREKLFF. The CDR3, as DNA: TGTGCCAGCAGTGAGGGGGGAGGTCGGGAAAAACTGTTTTTT.

This clonotype appeared many times. This rearrangement joins TRBV10-3 to TRBJ1-1, with TRBD1 matching over 9 bases. The germline V gene encodes CDR1 ENHRY and CDR2 SYGVKD. V lost 2 bases to trimming and J lost 6 bases; unmatched junction nucleotides: 7. This CDR3 spans 15 amino acids. The CDR3, as DNA: TGTGCCATCAGTGAGGCCGGGACAGGGTCCGCTGAAGCTTTCTTT. Translated, it gives CAISEAGTGSAEAFF.

As regards this clonotype: This could be a read error, since a much larger clone is one nucleotide away. V is TRBV5-1 and J is TRBJ2-2; tentatively, D is TRBD2 (5 bases). The CDR3 consists of 16 residues. Germline-derived CDR1 and CDR2 are SGHRS and YFSETQ. The CDR3 sequence: CATSWESGQNTGELFF. DNA for the CDR3: TGCGCCACCAGCTGGGAGTCCGGGCAGAACACCGGGGAGCTGTTTTTT. Full variable domain (rest looked up from reference TRBV5-1 and TRBJ2-2): KAGVTQTPRYLIKTRGQQVTLSCSPISGHRSVSWYQQTPGQGLQFLFEYFSETQRNKGNFPGRFSGRQFSNSRSEMNVSTLELGDSALYLCATSWESGQNTGELFFGEGSRLTVL.

This sequence joins TRBV7-6 and TRBJ2-3; 14 bases match TRBD2. Germline lookup yields CDR1 SGHVS and CDR2 FNYEAQ. With V trimmed by 5 bases and J by 1 base, 8 bases remained unmatched. The CDR3 is 18 residues long. Here the CDR3 DNA reads TGTGCCAGCAGCCCCGGGACTAGCGGGAGTTTGCGCACAGATACGCAGTATTTT. Encoded protein: CASSPGTSGSLRTDTQYF.

In this sample, this clonotype turned up many times. This chain links TRBV25-1 with TRBJ2-7; D perhaps matches TRBD2 (6 bases). Germline CDR1 reads MGHDK; CDR2 reads SYGVNS. V lost 8 bases, J lost 4 bases, and 24 bases lay in between. CDR3 length equals 16 residues. This CDR3 reads CASSPRGAAGRYEQYF. In nucleotides, the CDR3 is TGTGCCAGCTCCCCGAGGGGCGCGGCGGGACGGTACGAGCAGTACTTC.

As concerns this clonotype: One base away lies a much larger clone, so this may be a sequencing read error. Here the CDR3 reads CTSLSGTGGRNGYTF. The CDR3 coding sequence is TGTACCAGCCTCTCCGGGACAGGGGGCCGGAATGGCTACACCTTC. The V gene is TRBV28, the J gene TRBJ1-2, with 12 bases matching TRBD1. Germline CDR1 MDHEN, CDR2 SYDVKM. CDR3 length equals 15 residues.

This sequence joins TRBV5-5 and TRBJ2-1; 7 nucleotides match TRBD1. V trimming: 0 bases; J trimming: 6 bases; junction bases outside the gene matches: 12. Germline values: CDR1 SGHKS, CDR2 YYEKEE (reference sequence). This CDR3 has 17 amino acids. This chain's CDR3 is CASSLESFSGGANEQFF. The CDR3 DNA follows: TGTGCCAGCAGCTTGGAATCCTTTTCAGGGGGAGCCAATGAGCAGTTCTTC. Supplemented by reference TRBV5-5 and TRBJ2-1, the full variable domain reads DAGVTQSPTHLIKTRGQQVTLRCSPISGHKSVSWYQQVLGQGPQFIFQYYEKEERGRGNFPDRFSARQFPNYSSELNVNALLLGDSALYLCASSLESFSGGANEQFFGPGTRLTVL.

The table lists this clonotype with many counts. The chain couples TRBV12-3 or TRBV12-4 to TRBJ2-5; no firm D call. V was pared by 4 bases and J by 5 bases, with 17 bases between. This CDR3 spans 15 amino acids. In DNA form, the CDR3 reads TGTGCCAGCAGTTCCTCGGGCCTCTCAGCCGAGACCCAGTACTTC. Translated: CASSSSGLSAETQYF.

This sequence joins TRBV3-1 and TRBJ1-1; D gene uncertain. The CDR3 has 14 residues. V dropped 0 bases and J dropped 8 bases, with 13 bases sitting between them. Germline CDR1 LGHDT, CDR2 YNNKEL (reference sequence). The CDR3: CASSQEPQTVEAFF. In nucleotides, the CDR3 is TGTGCCAGCAGCCAAGAACCTCAAACAGTGGAAGCTTTCTTT.

Worth noting for this clonotype: A much larger clone lies one base from this, so it may be a read error. J is TRBJ1-4 and V is TRBV5-5, with D possibly matching TRBD1 (5 bases). Per the germline V gene, CDR1 is SGHKS and CDR2 is YYEKEE (reference sequence). This CDR3 region has 14 residues. The CDR3 DNA reads TGTGCCAACAGCTTGGTACAGGATAATGAAAAACTGTTTTTT. It codes for CANSLVQDNEKLFF.

This clonotype showed up just a few times. V usage is TRBV12-3 or TRBV12-4 and J usage is TRBJ1-4, with a weak D call TRBD1 (6 bases). Trimming cost V 3 bases and J 8 bases, with 10 bases left between them. This CDR3 region has 13 residues. The CDR3 sequence: CASSLTQGEKLFF. CDR3 DNA: TGTGCCAGCAGTTTGACACAGGGAGAAAAACTGTTTTTT.

V is TRBV4-1 and J is TRBJ2-1; 12 bases are a match to TRBD2. CDR1 MGHRA and CDR2 YSYEKL come from the germline V gene. The CDR3 has 16 amino acids. With V trimmed by 3 bases and J by 10 bases, 10 bases remained unmatched. The CDR3 DNA is TGCGCCAGCAGCCAGGGCGGACTAGCGGGGTATCAAGAGCAGTTCTTC. Translation gives CASSQGGLAGYQEQFF.

This clonotype was seen a handful of times. This rearrangement joins TRBV10-3 to TRBJ2-1, with 9 bases that match TRBD1. The CDR3 is 15 residues long. Losses at the gene ends were 4 bases for V and 1 base for J; bases not matched to a gene: 2. Germline loops: CDR1 ENHRY, CDR2 SYGVKD. CDR3 bases: TGTGCCATCAGTGGGGGACAGGGATCCTACAATGAGCAGTTCTTC. Its protein product is CAISGGQGSYNEQFF.

This clonotype was counted ten times or more. The CDR3 loop reads CSASPSGGHSYEQYF. CDR3 bases: TGCAGTGCTAGTCCGTCGGGGGGTCACTCCTACGAGCAGTACTTC. The chain employs TRBV20-1 and TRBJ2-7, with 7 nucleotides matching TRBD2. J was trimmed by 0 bases and V by 3 bases; bases with no gene match: 8. The CDR3 has 15 residues. CDR1 is DFQATT, CDR2 SNEGSKA, per germline (reference sequence).

This clonotype has a count of ten or more. The chain couples TRBV9 to TRBJ2-7, with D uncertain. V lost 7 bases, J lost 6 bases, and 14 bases lay in between. CDR1 is SGDLS, CDR2 YYNGEE, per germline. The CDR3 is 12 residues long. The CDR3 is CASSGLEGEQYF. The DNA for the CDR3 is TGTGCCAGCTCTGGGCTGGAAGGCGAGCAGTACTTC. The variable domain in full, with the rest retrieved from reference TRBV9 and TRBJ2-7, is DSGVTQTPKHLITATGQRVTLRCSPRSGDLSVYWYQQSLDQGLQFLIQYYNGEERAKGNILERFSAQQFPDLHSELNLSSLELGDSALYFCASSGLEGEQYFGPGTRLTVT.